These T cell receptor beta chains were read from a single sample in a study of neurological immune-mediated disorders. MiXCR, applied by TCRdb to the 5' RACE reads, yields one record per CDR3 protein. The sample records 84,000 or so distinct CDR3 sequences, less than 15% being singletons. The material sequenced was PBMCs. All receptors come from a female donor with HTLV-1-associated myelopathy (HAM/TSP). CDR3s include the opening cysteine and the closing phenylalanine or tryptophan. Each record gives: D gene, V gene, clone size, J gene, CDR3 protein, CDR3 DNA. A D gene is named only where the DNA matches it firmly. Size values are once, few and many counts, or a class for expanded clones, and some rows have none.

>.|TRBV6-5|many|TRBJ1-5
CASSYGQTSRPQHF
TGTGCCAGCAGTTACGGTCAGACTTCAAGGCCCCAGCATTTT
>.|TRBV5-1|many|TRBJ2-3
CASSLGAVTDTQYF
TGCGCCAGCAGCTTGGGGGCGGTCACAGATACGCAGTATTTT
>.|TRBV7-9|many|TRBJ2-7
CASSLAANYEQYF
TGTGCCAGCAGCTTAGCAGCAAACTACGAGCAGTACTTC
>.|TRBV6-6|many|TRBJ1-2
CASRGADPNYGYTF
TGTGCCAGCAGGGGGGCAGATCCTAACTATGGCTACACCTTC
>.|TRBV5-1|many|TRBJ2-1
CASSDNYNEQFF
TGCGCCAGCAGCGACAACTACAATGAGCAGTTCTTC
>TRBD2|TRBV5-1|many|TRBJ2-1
CASSLLTSGGNEQFF
TGCGCCAGCAGCTTGTTAACTAGCGGGGGCAATGAGCAGTTCTTC
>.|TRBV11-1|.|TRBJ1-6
CASSPGSSYNSPLHF
TGTGCCAGCAGCCCAGGGAGCTCCTATAATTCACCCCTCCACTTT
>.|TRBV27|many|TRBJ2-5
CASSLYLEPGQETQYF
TGTGCCAGCAGTTTATATCTCGAGCCAGGACAAGAGACCCAGTACTTC
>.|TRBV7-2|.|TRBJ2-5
CASRAGGETQYF
TGTGCCAGCCGAGCAGGCGGAGAGACCCAGTACTTC
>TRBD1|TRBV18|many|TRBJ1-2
CASSPQTGSLDSYTF
TGTGCCAGCTCACCACAGACAGGGTCTCTGGATTCCTACACCTTC
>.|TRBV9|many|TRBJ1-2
CASEQQRATYGYTF
TGTGCCAGCGAACAGCAGAGGGCCACATATGGCTACACCTTC
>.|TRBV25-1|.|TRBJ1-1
CASSSGPELREAFF
TGTGCCAGCAGTTCAGGGCCCGAATTACGTGAAGCTTTCTTT
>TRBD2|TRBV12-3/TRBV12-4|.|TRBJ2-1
CASSFSGGGNEQFF
TGTGCCAGCAGTTTCTCTGGGGGGGGCAATGAGCAGTTCTTC
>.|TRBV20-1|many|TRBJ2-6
CSARPTTAGANVLTF
TGCAGTGCTAGGCCCACGACAGCTGGGGCCAACGTCCTGACTTTC
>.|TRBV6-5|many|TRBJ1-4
CASRLQGATNEKLFF
TGTGCCAGCAGACTACAGGGTGCAACTAATGAAAAACTGTTTTTT
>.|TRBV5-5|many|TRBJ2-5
CASSLEEQETQYF
TGTGCCAGCAGCTTGGAAGAGCAAGAGACCCAGTACTTC